This record covers a single TCR beta chain. The antigen is unknown. The data were produced by immunoSEQ multiplex PCR, yet TCRdb's version contains in-frame clones alone and is incomplete. Among 13,000 to 15,000 clones listed, approximately 69% were seen once. V gave up 5 bases and J gave up 4 bases, with 15 bases separating them. CDR3 length: 15 residues. CDR1 is SGHTA and CDR2 is FQGTGA in the germline V gene. The data originate from a study of immune cell composition in non-small cell lung cancer. Study summary: Lung adenocarcinoma or squamous carcinoma made up most tumours.

Study results and caveats: Smoking pack-years did not significantly correlate with tumour TCR-beta clonality. TIL tumour reactivity correlated with maximal tumour-associated clone frequency in adenocarcinoma. 75% of squamous and about 31% of adenocarcinoma cases had tumour-associated clones >0.5%.

This TCR derives from a human donor with non-small cell lung cancer. The V and J genes are TRBV7-3 and TRBJ2-1; TRBD1 might be the D (5 bases). Sequenced material: lung tumor tissue. CDR3: CASSLRKGIYNEQFF. DNA for the CDR3: TGTGCCAGCAGCCTCCGAAAGGGGATTTACAATGAGCAGTTCTTC.